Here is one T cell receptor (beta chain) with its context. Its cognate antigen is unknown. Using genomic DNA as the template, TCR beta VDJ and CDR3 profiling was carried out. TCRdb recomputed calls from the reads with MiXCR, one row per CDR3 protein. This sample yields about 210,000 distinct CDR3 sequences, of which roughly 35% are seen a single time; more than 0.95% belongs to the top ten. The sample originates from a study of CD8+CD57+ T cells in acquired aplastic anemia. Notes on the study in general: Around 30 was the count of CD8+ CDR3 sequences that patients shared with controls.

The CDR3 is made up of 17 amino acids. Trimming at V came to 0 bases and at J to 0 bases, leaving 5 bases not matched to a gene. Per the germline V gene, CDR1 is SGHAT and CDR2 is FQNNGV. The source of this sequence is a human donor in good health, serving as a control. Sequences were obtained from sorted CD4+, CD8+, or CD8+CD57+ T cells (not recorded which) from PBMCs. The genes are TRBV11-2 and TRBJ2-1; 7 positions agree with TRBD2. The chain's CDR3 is CASSLEGGGHSYNEQFF. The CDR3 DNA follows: TGTGCCAGCAGCTTAGAGGGGGGAGGGCACTCCTACAATGAGCAGTTCTTC.